The 22 T cell receptor beta chains reported below all come from one sample, sequenced in a study of T cell responses to AZD1222 COVID-19 vaccine. Using immunoSEQ multiplex PCR, the repertoire was profiled, and TCRdb retains in-frame clones only, with some absent. The top ten clones hold about 7.4% of a sample with 95,000 to 150,000 clones, about nine tenths of them seen once. Sequenced here: peripheral blood, sampled on day 0 of AZD1222 vaccination. These receptors all stem from an adult in good health.

The rearrangement joins TRBV5-1 to TRBJ2-5; no reliable D call. V was shortened by 0 bases and J by 1 base, with 7 bases between the two germline ends. The germline V gene has CDR1 SGHRS and CDR2 YFSETQ. This CDR3 has 14 amino acids. This CDR3 is CASSLAKPQETQYF. CDR3 DNA sequence: TGCGCCAGCAGCTTGGCCAAGCCCCAAGAGACCCAGTACTTC.

The chain employs TRBV3-1 (or the pseudogene TRBV3-2) and TRBJ1-2; 10 nucleotides agree with TRBD1. Germline CDR1 and CDR2: LGHDT and YNNKEL (reference sequence). J gave up 7 bases and V 4 bases, and 12 bases lay outside the gene matches. This CDR3 comprises 16 residues. The CDR3 here is CASSLRDRGPLGGYTF. In nucleotides, the CDR3 is TGTGCCAGCAGCCTCCGGGACAGGGGACCTTTGGGTGGCTACACCTTC.

This chain uses TRBV6-2 or TRBV6-3 with TRBJ1-3, with unresolved D. Germline V CDR1 and CDR2: MNHEY, SVGEGT. V was shortened by 2 bases and J by 1 base, with 9 bases between the two germline ends. The CDR3 covers 15 residues. The DNA of the CDR3 is TGTGCCAGCAGTTACACCCGAGGATCTGGAAACACCATATATTTT. Its translation: CASSYTRGSGNTIYF.

The gene calls are TRBV6-5 and TRBJ2-1, with 7 bases matching TRBD2. V shed 2 bases and J 8 bases; nucleotides not matched to a gene: 3. Germline CDR1 reads MNHEY; CDR2 reads SVGAGI. The CDR3 length is 13 residues. The CDR3 DNA reads as TGTGCCAGCAGTTACCCTACTAGCGATGAGCAGTTCTTC. It codes for CASSYPTSDEQFF.

This clone was seen a few times. The gene calls are TRBV6-5 and TRBJ1-2; possible D gene TRBD1, 6 bases. This CDR3 comprises 15 residues. From germline, CDR1 is MNHEY and CDR2 SVGAGI. The V end lost 6 bases, the J end lost 0 bases, and 14 bases lay between the germline ends. The CDR3 loop is CASRPQGTTNYGYTF. The CDR3 coding sequence is TGTGCCAGCAGACCCCAGGGGACCACTAACTATGGCTACACCTTC.

The chain couples TRBV27 to TRBJ2-5; D ambiguous. The CDR3 spans 13 residues. The germline V gene encodes CDR1 MNHEY and CDR2 SMNVEV (reference sequence). The V gene lost 2 bases and the J gene lost 0 bases, with 4 bases spanning the gap. CDR3: CASSLLYQETQYF. DNA of the CDR3: TGTGCCAGCAGTTTACTGTACCAAGAGACCCAGTACTTC.

The chain has TRBV25-1 and TRBJ1-5; no clear D gene. Trimming cost V 2 bases and J 0 bases, with 5 bases left between them. In germline, CDR1 is MGHDK, CDR2 SYGVNS. The CDR3 has 14 amino acids. The CDR3 nucleotides read TGTGCCAGCAGTGAAGGGGTTAGCAATCAGCCCCAGCATTTT. Its protein is CASSEGVSNQPQHF.

This clone came up once. The rearrangement uses TRBV6-6 and TRBJ1-5; D is perhaps TRBD1 (5 bases). CDR1 is MNHNY, CDR2 SVGAGI, per germline (reference sequence). Trimming removed 6 bases at V and 5 bases at J, with 11 bases between. The CDR3 consists of 13 residues. The CDR3: CASSPQADQPQHF. The CDR3 coding sequence is TGTGCCAGCAGCCCACAGGCCGATCAGCCCCAGCATTTT.

The rearrangement uses TRBV10-3 and TRBJ2-1; 8 bases are a match to TRBD2. This CDR3 contains 17 residues. V was pared by 9 bases and J by 7 bases, with 20 bases of the junction left unmatched. CDR1 is ENHRY and CDR2 is SYGVKD in the germline V gene. The chain's CDR3 is CAIRGSGGPYDLNEQFF. CDR3 nucleotides: TGTGCCATAAGGGGAAGCGGGGGTCCCTACGACCTGAATGAGCAGTTCTTC.

The rearrangement uses TRBV12-3 or TRBV12-4 and TRBJ1-1; D call uncertain. CDR3 length equals 12 residues. Trimming removed 3 bases from V and 11 bases from J, with 13 bases in between. CDR3 amino acids: CASSFGEGKAFF. In DNA form, the CDR3 reads TGTGCCAGCAGTTTTGGGGAGGGAAAGGCTTTCTTT.

The chain employs TRBV7-2 and TRBJ2-1; perhaps TRBD2 as D (6 bases). The germline gives CDR1 SGHTA, CDR2 FQGNSA. The CDR3 has 16 residues. V lost 1 base and J lost 0, with 10 bases in between. CDR3 coding DNA: TGTGCCAGCAGCTTAGGTAGCGGCTACTCCTACAATGAGCAGTTCTTC. Its translation: CASSLGSGYSYNEQFF.

V is TRBV3-1 (or the pseudogene TRBV3-2) and J is TRBJ1-2, with D maybe TRBD1 (6 bases). Germline CDR1 and CDR2: LGHDT and YNNKEL (reference sequence). This CDR3 contains 15 residues. Trimming cost V 1 base and J 5 bases, with 14 bases left between them. The CDR3 DNA reads as TGTGCCAGCAGCCAAGCTAACAGGGATGCTTATGGCTACACCTTC. This codes for CASSQANRDAYGYTF.

The chain has TRBV11-1 and TRBJ1-4, with a weak D call TRBD1 (6 bases). The CDR3 has 15 residues. The germline V and J ends were trimmed by 8 bases and 0 bases, with 13 bases remaining between them. Germline values: CDR1 SGHAT, CDR2 FQDESV (reference sequence). The CDR3 DNA reads as TGTGCCAGCGGCGCCCGGGGGCCAACTAATGAAAAACTGTTTTTT. Its protein is CASGARGPTNEKLFF.

The chain links TRBV2 to TRBJ2-4; D remains ambiguous. The CDR3 runs to 12 residues. Germline V gives CDR1 SNHLY, CDR2 FYNNEI. V lost 4 bases and J 5 bases, leaving 6 bases between the germline ends. CDR3 in DNA: TGTGCCAGCAGTGTCCGGGAAAACATTCAGTACTTC. This gives the protein CASSVRENIQYF. Filled out from reference TRBV2 and TRBJ2-4, the complete variable domain reads EPEVTQTPSHQVTQMGQEVILRCVPISNHLYFYWYRQILGQKVEFLVSFYNNEISEKSEIFDDQFSVERPDGSNFTLKIRSTKLEDSAMYFCASSVRENIQYFGAGTRLSVL.

The chain uses TRBV7-2 and TRBJ2-7, with D possibly matching TRBD1 (8 bases). There are 15 residues in the CDR3. V was shortened by 3 bases and J by 2 bases, with 14 bases between the two germline ends. From germline, CDR1 is SGHTA and CDR2 FQGNSA. CDR3 sequence: CASSFNRGGTYEQYF. The CDR3 DNA reads as TGTGCCAGCAGCTTCAACAGGGGGGGAACCTACGAGCAGTACTTC.

The rearrangement uses TRBV3-1 (or the pseudogene TRBV3-2) and TRBJ2-7, with TRBD1 matching over 7 bases. This CDR3 has 13 residues. The germline CDR1 and CDR2 sequences are LGHDT and YNNKEL (reference sequence). With 7 bases clipped from V and 2 bases from J, the junction kept 5 bases outside the gene matches. CDR3 coding DNA: TGTGCCAGCACGTGGACAGGAACCTACGAGCAGTACTTC. The encoded protein is CASTWTGTYEQYF.

V gene TRBV3-1 (or the pseudogene TRBV3-2) combines with J gene TRBJ1-2, with 7 positions matching TRBD1. V shed 0 bases, J shed 7 bases, and the junction held 5 bases outside the gene matches. Germline CDR1 reads LGHDT; CDR2 reads YNNKEL (reference sequence). The CDR3 is 14 residues long. CDR3 region: CASSQDMQGGGYTF. CDR3 nucleotide sequence: TGTGCCAGCAGCCAAGACATGCAGGGGGGTGGCTACACCTTC.

This clone was seen once. The V gene is TRBV7-2, the J gene TRBJ2-2; possibly TRBD2 for D (5 bases). Trimming cost V 5 bases and J 6 bases, with 10 bases left between them. Germline V gives CDR1 SGHTA, CDR2 FQGNSA. The CDR3 loop spans 13 amino acids. This CDR3 is CASSQRGSGELFF. DNA of the CDR3: TGTGCCAGCAGCCAAAGAGGGTCCGGGGAGCTGTTTTTT. Together with reference TRBV7-2 and TRBJ2-2, the CDR3 gives the full variable domain: GAGVSQSPSNKVTEKGKDVELRCDPISGHTALYWYRQSLGQGLEFLIYFQGNSAPDKSGLPSDRFSAERTGGSVSTLTIQRTQQEDSAVYLCASSQRGSGELFFGEGSRLTVL.

This rearrangement joins TRBV7-2 to TRBJ1-2; 10 bases are shared with TRBD1. Germline-derived CDR1 and CDR2 are SGHTA and FQGNSA. Trimming took 5 bases from V and 7 from J; bases not matched to a gene: 10. There are 15 residues in the CDR3. In DNA form, the CDR3 reads TGTGCCAGCAGCCCCCAGACAGGGGGCAGGTTTGGCTACACCTTC. As protein: CASSPQTGGRFGYTF.

The gene calls are TRBV5-1 and TRBJ2-3, with 11 bases that match TRBD2. V trimming: 4 bases; J trimming: 3 bases; junction bases outside the gene matches: 7. Per the germline V gene, CDR1 is SGHRS and CDR2 is YFSETQ. The length of the CDR3 is 16 residues. The CDR3 sequence is CASSARLAGMTDTQYF. The CDR3 nucleotides are TGCGCCAGCAGCGCCCGACTAGCGGGAATGACAGATACGCAGTATTTT.

Comments on this clone: In the same sample, other DNA sequences code for this CDR3. This sequence joins TRBV6-5 and TRBJ2-5; the match to TRBD2 covers 13 bases. From germline, CDR1 is MNHEY and CDR2 SVGAGI. The CDR3 runs 13 residues. The J segment lost 4 bases and the V segment lost 10 bases, leaving 3 bases of the junction unmatched. The chain's CDR3 is CATRLAGGETQYF. The CDR3 DNA reads as TGTGCCACCCGACTAGCGGGGGGAGAGACCCAGTACTTC.

The rearrangement joins TRBV6-5 to TRBJ2-7; D possibly uses TRBD1 or TRBD2 (5 bases each). V lost 0 bases to trimming and J lost 2 bases, with 8 bases between them. This CDR3 spans 14 amino acids. Germline-derived CDR1 and CDR2 are MNHEY and SVGAGI. The CDR3 coding sequence is TGTGCCAGCAGTTACTCGGGGACCACCTACGAGCAGTACTTC. This gives the protein CASSYSGTTYEQYF.